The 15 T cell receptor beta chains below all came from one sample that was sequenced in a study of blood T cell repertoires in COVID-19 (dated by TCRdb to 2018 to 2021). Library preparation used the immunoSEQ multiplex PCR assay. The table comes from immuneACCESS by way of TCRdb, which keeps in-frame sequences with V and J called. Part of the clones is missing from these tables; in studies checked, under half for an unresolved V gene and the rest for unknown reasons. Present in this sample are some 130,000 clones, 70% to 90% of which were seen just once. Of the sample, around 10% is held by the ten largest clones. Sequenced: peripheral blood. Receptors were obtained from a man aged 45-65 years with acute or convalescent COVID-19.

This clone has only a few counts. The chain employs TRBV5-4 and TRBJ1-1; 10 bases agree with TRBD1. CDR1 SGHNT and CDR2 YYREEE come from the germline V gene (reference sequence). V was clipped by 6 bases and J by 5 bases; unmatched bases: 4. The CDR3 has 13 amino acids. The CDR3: CASKRTGGTEAFF. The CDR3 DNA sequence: TGTGCCAGCAAGCGGACAGGGGGAACTGAAGCTTTCTTT.

CDR3 residues: CASSLTGTEAFF. DNA of the CDR3: TGTGCCAGCAGTTTAACAGGGACTGAAGCTTTCTTT. The chain carries TRBV12-3 or TRBV12-4 and TRBJ1-1; D might be TRBD1 (6 bases). Trimming removed 2 bases from V and 5 bases from J, with 6 bases in between. The CDR3 is made up of 12 amino acids.

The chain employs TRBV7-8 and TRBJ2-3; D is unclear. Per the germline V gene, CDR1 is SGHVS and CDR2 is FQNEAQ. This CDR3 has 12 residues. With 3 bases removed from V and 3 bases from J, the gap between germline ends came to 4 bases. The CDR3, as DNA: TGTGCCAGCAGCTTCCAGACAGATACGCAGTATTTT. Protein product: CASSFQTDTQYF. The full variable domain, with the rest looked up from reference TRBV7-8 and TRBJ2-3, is GAGVSQSPRYKVAKRGQDVALRCDPISGHVSLFWYQQALGQGPEFLTYFQNEAQLDKSGLPSDRFFAERPEGSVSTLKIQRTQQEDSAVYLCASSFQTDTQYFGPGTRLTVL.

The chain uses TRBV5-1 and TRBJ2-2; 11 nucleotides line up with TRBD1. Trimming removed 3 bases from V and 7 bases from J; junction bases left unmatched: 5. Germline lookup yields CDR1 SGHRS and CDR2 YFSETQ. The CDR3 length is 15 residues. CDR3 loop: CASSSGQGEVGELFF. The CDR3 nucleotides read TGCGCCAGCAGCTCGGGACAGGGGGAGGTCGGGGAGCTGTTTTTT.

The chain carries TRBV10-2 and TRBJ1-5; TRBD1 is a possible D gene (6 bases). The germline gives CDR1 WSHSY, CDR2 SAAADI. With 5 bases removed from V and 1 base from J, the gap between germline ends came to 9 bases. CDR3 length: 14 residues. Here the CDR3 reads CASSSDSSNQPQHF. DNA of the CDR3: TGCGCCAGCAGTTCGGACAGCAGCAATCAGCCCCAGCATTTT.

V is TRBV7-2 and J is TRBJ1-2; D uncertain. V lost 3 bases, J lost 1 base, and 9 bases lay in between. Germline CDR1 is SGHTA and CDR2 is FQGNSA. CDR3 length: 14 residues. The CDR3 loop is CASSFRTDNYGYTF. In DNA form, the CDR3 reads TGTGCCAGCAGCTTCCGTACAGATAACTATGGCTACACCTTC.

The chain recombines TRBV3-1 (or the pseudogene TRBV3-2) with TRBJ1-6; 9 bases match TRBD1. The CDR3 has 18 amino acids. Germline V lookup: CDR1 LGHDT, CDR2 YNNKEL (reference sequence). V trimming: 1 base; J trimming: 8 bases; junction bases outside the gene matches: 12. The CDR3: CASSQGQTGTGFYSPLHF. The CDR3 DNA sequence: TGTGCCAGCAGCCAAGGACAGACCGGGACAGGGTTTTATTCACCCCTCCACTTT.

The CDR3 DNA sequence: TGCGCCAGCAGCTTCGGGGACTTGAACACTGAAGCTTTCTTT. Amino acids: CASSFGDLNTEAFF. The chain couples TRBV5-1 to TRBJ1-1; D might be TRBD1 (5 bases). The CDR3 runs to 14 residues. Germline V CDR1 and CDR2: SGHRS, YFSETQ. V was shortened by 2 bases and J by 0 bases, with 8 bases between the two germline ends.

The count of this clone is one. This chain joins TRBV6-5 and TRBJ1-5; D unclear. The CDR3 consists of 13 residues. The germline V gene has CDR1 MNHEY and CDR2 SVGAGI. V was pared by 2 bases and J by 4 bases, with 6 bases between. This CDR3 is CASSYGGNQPQHF. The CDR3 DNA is TGTGCCAGCAGTTACGGAGGTAATCAGCCCCAGCATTTT.

The CDR3 region is CASSSVGGSGWDTQYF. CDR3 in DNA: TGTGCCAGCAGCTCCGTCGGGGGGTCAGGTTGGGATACGCAGTATTTT. This rearrangement joins TRBV7-3 to TRBJ2-3; 7 bases match TRBD2. Germline V gene sequence: CDR1 SGHTA, CDR2 FQGTGA. J gave up 6 bases and V 4 bases, and 13 bases lay outside the gene matches. This CDR3 has 16 residues.

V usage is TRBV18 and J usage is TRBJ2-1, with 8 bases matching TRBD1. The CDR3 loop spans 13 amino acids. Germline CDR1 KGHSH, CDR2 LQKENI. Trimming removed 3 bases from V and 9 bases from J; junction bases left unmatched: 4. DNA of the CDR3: TGTGCCAGCTCACCGGGGACAGGCCTTGAGCAGTTCTTC. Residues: CASSPGTGLEQFF.

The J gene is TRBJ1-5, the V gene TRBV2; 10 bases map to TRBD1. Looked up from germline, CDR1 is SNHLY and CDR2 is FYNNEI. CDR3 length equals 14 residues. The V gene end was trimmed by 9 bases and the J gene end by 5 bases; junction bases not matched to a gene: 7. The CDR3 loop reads CASEPGQGYQPQHF. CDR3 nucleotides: TGTGCCAGTGAGCCGGGACAGGGGTATCAGCCCCAGCATTTT.

CDR3 coding DNA: TGTGCCAGCTTGCTAGACTCTGGAAACACCATATATTTT. This encodes CASLLDSGNTIYF. This chain uses TRBV2 with TRBJ1-3; D gene uncertain. CDR3 length equals 13 residues. The germline V gene has CDR1 SNHLY and CDR2 FYNNEI. V gave up 8 bases and J gave up 0 bases, with 8 bases separating them.

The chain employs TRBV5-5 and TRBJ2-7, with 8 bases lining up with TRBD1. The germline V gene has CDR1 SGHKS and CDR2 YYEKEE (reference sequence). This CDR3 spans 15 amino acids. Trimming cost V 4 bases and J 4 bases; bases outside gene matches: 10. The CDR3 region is CASSRGTGVLYEQYF. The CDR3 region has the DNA TGTGCCAGCAGCCGCGGGACAGGCGTTTTATACGAGCAGTACTTC.

The CDR3 spells CASSRGQGGSGYTF. CDR3 sequence (DNA): TGCGCCAGCAGCCGCGGACAGGGAGGCTCTGGCTACACCTTC. The gene calls are TRBV4-1 and TRBJ1-2; 8 nucleotides align to TRBD1. Germline CDR1 reads MGHRA; CDR2 reads YSYEKL. Unmatched junction bases numbered 8, after V lost 4 bases and J lost 7 bases. This CDR3 contains 14 residues.